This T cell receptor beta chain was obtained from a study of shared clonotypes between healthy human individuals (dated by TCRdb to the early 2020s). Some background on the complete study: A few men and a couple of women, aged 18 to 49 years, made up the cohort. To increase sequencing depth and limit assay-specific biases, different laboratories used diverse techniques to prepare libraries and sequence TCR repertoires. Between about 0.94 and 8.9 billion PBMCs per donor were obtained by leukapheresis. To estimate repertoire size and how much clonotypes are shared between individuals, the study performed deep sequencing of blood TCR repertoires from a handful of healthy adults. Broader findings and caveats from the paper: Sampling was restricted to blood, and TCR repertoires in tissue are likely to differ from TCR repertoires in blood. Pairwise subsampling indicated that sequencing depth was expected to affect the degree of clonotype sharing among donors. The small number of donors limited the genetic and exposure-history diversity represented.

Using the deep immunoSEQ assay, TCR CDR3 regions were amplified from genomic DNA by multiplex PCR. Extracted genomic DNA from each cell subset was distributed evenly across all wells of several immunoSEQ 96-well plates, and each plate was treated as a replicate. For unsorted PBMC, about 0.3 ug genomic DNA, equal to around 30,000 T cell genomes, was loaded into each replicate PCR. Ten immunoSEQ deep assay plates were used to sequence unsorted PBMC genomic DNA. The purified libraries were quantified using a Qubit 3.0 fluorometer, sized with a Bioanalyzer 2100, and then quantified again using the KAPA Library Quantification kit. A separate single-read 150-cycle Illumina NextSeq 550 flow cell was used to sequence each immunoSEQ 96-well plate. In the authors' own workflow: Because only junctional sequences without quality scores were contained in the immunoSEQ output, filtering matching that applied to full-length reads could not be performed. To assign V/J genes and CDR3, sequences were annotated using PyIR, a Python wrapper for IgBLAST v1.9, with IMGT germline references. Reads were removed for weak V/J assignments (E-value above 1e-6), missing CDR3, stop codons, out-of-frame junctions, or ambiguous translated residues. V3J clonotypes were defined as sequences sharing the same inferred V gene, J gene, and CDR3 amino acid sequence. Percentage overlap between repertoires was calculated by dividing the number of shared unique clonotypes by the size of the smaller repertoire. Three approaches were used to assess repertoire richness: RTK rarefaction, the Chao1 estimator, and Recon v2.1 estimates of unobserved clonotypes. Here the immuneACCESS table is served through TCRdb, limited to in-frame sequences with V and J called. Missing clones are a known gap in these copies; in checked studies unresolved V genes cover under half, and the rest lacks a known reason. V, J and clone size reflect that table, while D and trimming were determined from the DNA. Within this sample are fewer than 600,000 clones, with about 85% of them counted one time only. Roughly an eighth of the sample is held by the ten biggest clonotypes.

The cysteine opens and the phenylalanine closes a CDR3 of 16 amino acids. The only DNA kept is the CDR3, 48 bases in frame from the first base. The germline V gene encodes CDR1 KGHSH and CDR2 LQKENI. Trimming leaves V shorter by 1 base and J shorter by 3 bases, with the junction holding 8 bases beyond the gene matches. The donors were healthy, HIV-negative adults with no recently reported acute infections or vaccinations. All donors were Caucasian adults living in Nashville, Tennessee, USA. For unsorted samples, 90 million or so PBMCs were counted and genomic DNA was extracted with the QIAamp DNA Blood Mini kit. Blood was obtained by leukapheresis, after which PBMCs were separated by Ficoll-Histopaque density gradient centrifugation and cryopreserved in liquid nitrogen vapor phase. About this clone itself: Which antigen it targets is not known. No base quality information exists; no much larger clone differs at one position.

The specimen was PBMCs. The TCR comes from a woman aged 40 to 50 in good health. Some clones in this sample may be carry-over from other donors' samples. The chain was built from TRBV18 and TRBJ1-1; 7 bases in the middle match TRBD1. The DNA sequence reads TGTGCCAGCTCACCACGAGCAGGGGGGCAGGACACTGAAGCTTTCTTT. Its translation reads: CASSPRAGGQDTEAFF.